This T cell receptor (beta chain) comes out of a study of blood T cell repertoires in COVID-19. There are 15 residues in the CDR3. Looked up from germline, CDR1 is WNHNN and CDR2 is SYGVQD (reference sequence). Trimming pared 8 bases from V and 3 bases from J, leaving 19 bases between. Participants reported their clinical history, and cohort assignment relied on those reports. Libraries were prepared by immunoSEQ multiplex PCR; TCRdb keeps only in-frame clonotypes and omits some of them. The repertoire consists of around 190,000 clones, with just over 85% occurring once and the leading ten covering roughly 9%.

The chain recombines TRBV10-1 with TRBJ1-1; D ambiguous. Input material: PBMCs or T cells enriched from blood (not recorded which). This TCR came from a woman under 30 who had recovered from COVID-19. The CDR3 DNA sequence: TGCGCCAGCTCCGGATCGGGAATCGGTGACACTGAAGCTTTCTTT. Translating it yields CASSGSGIGDTEAFF.